This T cell receptor (beta chain) emerged from a study of blood T cells in healthy people across ages. CDR1 is ENHRY and CDR2 is SYGVKD in the germline V gene. Unmatched junction bases numbered 8, after V lost 6 bases and J lost 3 bases. This CDR3 is built from 16 residues. Next came a second PCR, run for about 6 to 12 cycles, which used a sample-barcoded 5' primer along with a J-beta primer mix. TCRdb reanalysed the 5' RACE reads using MiXCR and keeps one entry per CDR3 protein. The table lists almost 1 million distinct CDR3 sequences, around 54% of them singletons. The rearrangement uses TRBV10-3 and TRBJ2-4; the match to TRBD1 covers 10 bases. The sequence came from a woman in her sixties in good health. Sequencing was performed on blood. The CDR3 bases are TGTGCCATCAGCTCGACAGGGGGCAATGGCAAAAACATTCAGTACTTC. Translated: CAISSTGGNGKNIQYF.